The present TCR beta chain was sequenced within a study of shared T cell receptors in the human thymus. The CDR3 is 15 residues long. The junction had 4 bases not matched to a gene; V was cut back by 3 bases and J by 1 base. Germline V lookup: CDR1 SGHDN, CDR2 FVKESK. Profiled with immunoSEQ multiplex PCR; TCRdb holds only in-frame clones, not every one. The data hold 500,000 to 750,000 clones, with 88% observed a single time. This sample also belongs to another study, concerning human thymus T cells.

This sequence was found in a boy younger than two with a congenital heart defect. The sequenced sample consisted of thymocytes. The chain joins TRBV14 to TRBJ1-1, with 8 bases fitting TRBD1. The CDR3 bases are TGTGCCAGCAGCCAGACAGGGGCCCCGAACACTGAAGCTTTCTTT. Translated: CASSQTGAPNTEAFF.